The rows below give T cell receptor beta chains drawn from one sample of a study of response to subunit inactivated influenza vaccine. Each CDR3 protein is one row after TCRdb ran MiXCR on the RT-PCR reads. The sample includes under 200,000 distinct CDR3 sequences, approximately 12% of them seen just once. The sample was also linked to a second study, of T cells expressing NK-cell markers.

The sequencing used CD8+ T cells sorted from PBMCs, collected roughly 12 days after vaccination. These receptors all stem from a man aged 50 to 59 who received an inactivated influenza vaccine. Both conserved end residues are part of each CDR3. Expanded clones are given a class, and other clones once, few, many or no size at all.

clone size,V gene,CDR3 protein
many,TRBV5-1,CASRRGGETDTQYF
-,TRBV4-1,CASSWKTEATNEKLFF
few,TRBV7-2,CASSLRVAGNPTDTQYF
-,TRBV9,CASSVSGGRNTQYF
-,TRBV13,CASSGADNVQFF
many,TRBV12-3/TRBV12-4,CASSLGGNYGYTF
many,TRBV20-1,CSARPRGISYNSPLHF
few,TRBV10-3,CATRTETYEQYF
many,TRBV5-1,CASSPTGVGQPQHF
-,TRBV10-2,CASSPDRGGNQPQHF
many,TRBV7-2,CASSLSGPRGPDTQYF
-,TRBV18,CASSGGSAHGGYEQYF
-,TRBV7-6,CSSSLGLAGTDTQYF
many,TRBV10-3,CATWADSPGYTF
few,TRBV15,CATSRDLGFGTSGVNEQFF
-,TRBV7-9,CASSGSWGTLDTEAFF
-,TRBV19,CASRGGELFF
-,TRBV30,CATDPGGSGELFF
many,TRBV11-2,CASSLNGGASSYNEQFF
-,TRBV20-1,CSARGGQYANYGYTF
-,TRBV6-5,CASSYSGFNTEAFF
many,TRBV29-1,CSVEDLDSDTQYF
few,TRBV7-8,CASNRNGYNEQFF
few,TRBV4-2,CASSQGLASSYEQYF
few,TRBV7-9,CASGGAWNEQFF
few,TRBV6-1,CASRDLNTGELFF
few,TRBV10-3,CAISEGTGYTDTQYF
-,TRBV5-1,CASSLELVWETGANVLTF
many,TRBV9,CASSVGGSMSYEQYF
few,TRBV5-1,CASSLGQGRWEQFF
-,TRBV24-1,CATSDEGSGANVLTF
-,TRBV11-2,CASSLDGLGVYFYEQYF
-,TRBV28,CASTPWTGARETQYF
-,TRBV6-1,CASSNGGTYAYEQYF
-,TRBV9,CASSVFETGGTDTQYF
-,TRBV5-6,CASSFGTGWYSTEAFF
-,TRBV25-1,CASSEFGSIPTQYF
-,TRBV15,CATKGQGFYEQYF
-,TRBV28,CASSLNRDIQYF
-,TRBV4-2,CASSPRTSGLLDTGELFF
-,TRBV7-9,CASSYLGGTQETQYF
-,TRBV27,CASKDLGDTYEQYF
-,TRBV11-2,CASSPTTGFSSYNSPLHF
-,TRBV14,CASSHRDGFYGYTF
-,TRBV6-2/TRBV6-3,CASSYAEPEQYF
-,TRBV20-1,CSARDGDSPFSGYTF
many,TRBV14,CASSLGWVNEQFF
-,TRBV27,CASSFSGIGSYEQYF
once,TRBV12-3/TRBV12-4,CASSLGQSPSYGYTF